Detailed here is one T cell receptor beta chain. The sample comes from a study of blood T cell repertoires in COVID-19. Per the original methods: Quantification of nucleated cells was approximated via reference gene primer amplification. Some clones are missing from TCRdb's copy, which holds only in-frame ones; the method was immunoSEQ multiplex PCR. D and trimming come from the DNA, and the V and J calls and clone size come from that table. This table has 300,000 or so clones, approximately 86% appearing once. This CDR3 contains 12 residues. Trimming removed 5 bases from V and 13 bases from J, with 18 bases in between. Germline CDR1 is SGHKS and CDR2 is YYEKEE (reference sequence).

V is TRBV5-5 and J is TRBJ1-2; TRBD1 is a possible D gene (5 bases). The receptor was isolated from a woman between 50 and 59 years old with active or convalescent COVID-19. The sample taken for sequencing was peripheral blood. This CDR3 reads CASSPEMLRGTF. The CDR3, as DNA: TGTGCCAGCAGTCCAGAGATGCTTAGGGGCACCTTC.